This T cell receptor beta chain was recorded in a study of cytomegalovirus exposure and HLA in healthy donors. The CDR3 extends over 13 amino acids. CDR1 is LGHNA and CDR2 is YSLEER in the germline V gene. Trimming pared 1 base from V and 4 bases from J, leaving 5 bases between. The PCR employed 60 Vbeta primers together with 13 Jbeta primers. Profiled with immunoSEQ multiplex PCR; TCRdb holds only in-frame clones, not every one. The table includes about 92,000 clones, more than 65% detected once. This chain connects TRBV4-3 to TRBJ2-1; D not certain. The sample comprised PBMCs. The receptor was isolated from a girl aged 2-10 years in good health and CMV-seropositive. In DNA form, the CDR3 reads TGCGCCAGCAGCCAAGGACTTTACAATGAGCAGTTCTTC. Its protein is CASSQGLYNEQFF.